These 2 T cell receptor beta chains share one sample of origin, sequenced in a study of blood T cell repertoires in COVID-19. The protocol was immunoSEQ multiplex PCR, while the TCRdb copy is restricted to in-frame clones and leaves out a portion. The sample lists 350,000 to 400,000 clones, roughly 86% occurring once. The sample taken for sequencing was PBMCs or T cells enriched from blood (not recorded which). The receptors shown here come from a woman in her twenties or thirties who had recovered from COVID-19.

The chain uses TRBV4-1 and TRBJ2-7; no clear D. V was cut by 2 bases and J by 4 bases, with 6 bases left in between. This CDR3 has 12 amino acids. From germline, CDR1 is MGHRA and CDR2 YSYEKL. CDR3 sequence: CASSQTDYEQYF. The CDR3 nucleotides are TGCGCCAGCAGCCAAACTGATTACGAGCAGTACTTC.

The chain combines TRBV3-1 (or the pseudogene TRBV3-2) with TRBJ1-2; 8 bases agree with TRBD1. Germline assignment: CDR1 LGHDT and CDR2 YNNKEL (reference sequence). The trim removed 0 bases at V and 6 bases at J, leaving 15 bases unmatched. This CDR3 is built from 18 residues. The CDR3 region has the DNA TGTGCCAGCAGCCAAGATCCGTCGGGACAGGCCGGAGAAGATGGCTACACCTTC. The encoded protein is CASSQDPSGQAGEDGYTF.